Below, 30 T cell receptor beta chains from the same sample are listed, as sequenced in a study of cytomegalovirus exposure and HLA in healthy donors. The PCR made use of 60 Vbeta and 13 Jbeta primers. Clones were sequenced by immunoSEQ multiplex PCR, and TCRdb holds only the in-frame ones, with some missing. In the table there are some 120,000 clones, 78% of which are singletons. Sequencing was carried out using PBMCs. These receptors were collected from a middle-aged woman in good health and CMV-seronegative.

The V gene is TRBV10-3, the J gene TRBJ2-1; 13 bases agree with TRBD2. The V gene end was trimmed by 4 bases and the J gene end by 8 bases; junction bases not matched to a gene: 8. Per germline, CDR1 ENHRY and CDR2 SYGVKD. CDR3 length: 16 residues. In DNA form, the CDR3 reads TGTGCCATCAGTGTGCCCCCACTAGCGGGAGGGCATGAGCAGTTCTTC. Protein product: CAISVPPLAGGHEQFF.

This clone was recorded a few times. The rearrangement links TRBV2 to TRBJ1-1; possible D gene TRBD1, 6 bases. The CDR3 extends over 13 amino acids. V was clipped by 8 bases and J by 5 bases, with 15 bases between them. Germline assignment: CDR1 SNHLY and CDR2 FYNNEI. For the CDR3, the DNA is TGTGCCAGCCAGGGGCTACCGGGGACTGAAGCTTTCTTT. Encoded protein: CASQGLPGTEAFF.

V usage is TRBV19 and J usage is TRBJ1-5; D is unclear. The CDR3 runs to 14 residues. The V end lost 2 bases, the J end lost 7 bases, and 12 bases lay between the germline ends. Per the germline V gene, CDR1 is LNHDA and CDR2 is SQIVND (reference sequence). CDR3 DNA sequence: TGTGCCAGTAGTATACCCAGAATCGGGCAGCCCCAGCATTTT. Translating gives CASSIPRIGQPQHF.

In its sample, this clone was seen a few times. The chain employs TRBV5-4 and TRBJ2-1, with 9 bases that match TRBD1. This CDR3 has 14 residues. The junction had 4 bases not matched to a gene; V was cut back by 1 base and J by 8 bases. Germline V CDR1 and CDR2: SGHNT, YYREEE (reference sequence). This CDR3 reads CASSLNRGLYEQFF. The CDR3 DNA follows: TGTGCCAGCAGCTTGAACAGGGGGCTGTATGAGCAGTTCTTC.

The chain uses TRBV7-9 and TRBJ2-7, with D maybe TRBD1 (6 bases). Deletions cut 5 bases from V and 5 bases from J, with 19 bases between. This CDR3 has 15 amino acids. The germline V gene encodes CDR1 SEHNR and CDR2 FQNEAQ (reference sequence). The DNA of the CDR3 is TGTGCCAGCAGCGCCTCCGGACAGCCTAGGAACGAGCAGTACTTC. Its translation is CASSASGQPRNEQYF.

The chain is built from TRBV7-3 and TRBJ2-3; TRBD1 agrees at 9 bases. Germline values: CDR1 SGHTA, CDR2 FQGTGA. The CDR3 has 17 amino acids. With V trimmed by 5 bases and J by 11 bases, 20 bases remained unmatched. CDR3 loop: CASSLGAGTGRFDGQYF. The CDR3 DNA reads TGTGCCAGCAGCCTAGGGGCCGGGACAGGGAGGTTTGATGGGCAGTATTTT.

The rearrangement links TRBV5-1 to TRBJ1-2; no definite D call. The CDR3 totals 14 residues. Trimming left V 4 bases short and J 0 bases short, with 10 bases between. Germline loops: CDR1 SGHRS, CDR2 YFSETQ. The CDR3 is CASSPVLTNYGYTF. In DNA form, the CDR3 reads TGCGCCAGCAGCCCGGTGCTCACTAACTATGGCTACACCTTC.

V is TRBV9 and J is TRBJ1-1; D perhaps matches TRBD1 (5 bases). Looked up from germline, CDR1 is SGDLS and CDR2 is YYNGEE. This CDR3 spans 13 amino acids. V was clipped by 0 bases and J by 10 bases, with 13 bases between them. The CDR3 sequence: CASSVGSVGGAFF. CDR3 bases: TGTGCCAGCAGCGTAGGCAGTGTGGGGGGAGCTTTCTTT.

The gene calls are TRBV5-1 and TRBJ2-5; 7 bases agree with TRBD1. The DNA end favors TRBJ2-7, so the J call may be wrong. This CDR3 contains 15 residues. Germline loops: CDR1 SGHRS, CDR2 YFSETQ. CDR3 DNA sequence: TGCGCCAGCAGCCGAACGACAGGGTTGTCCTACGAGCAGTACTTC. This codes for CASSRTTGLSYEQYF.

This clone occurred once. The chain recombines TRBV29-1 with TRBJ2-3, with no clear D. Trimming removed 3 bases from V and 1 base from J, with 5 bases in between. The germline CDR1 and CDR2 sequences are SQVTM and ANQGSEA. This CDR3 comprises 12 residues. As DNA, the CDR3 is TGCAGCGTTGATACGGGCACAGATACGCAGTATTTT. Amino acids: CSVDTGTDTQYF.

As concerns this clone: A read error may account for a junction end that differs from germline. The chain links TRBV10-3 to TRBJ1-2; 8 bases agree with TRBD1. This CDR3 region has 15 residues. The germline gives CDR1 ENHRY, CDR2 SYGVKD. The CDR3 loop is CASSYRGQGSYGYTF. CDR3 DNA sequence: TGTGCCAGCAGTTACCGAGGACAGGGAAGCTATGGCTACACCTTC.

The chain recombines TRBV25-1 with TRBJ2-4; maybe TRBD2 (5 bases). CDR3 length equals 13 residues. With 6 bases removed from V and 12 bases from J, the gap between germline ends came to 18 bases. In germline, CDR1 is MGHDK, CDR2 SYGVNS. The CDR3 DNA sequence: TGTGCCAGCAGCTACGGGGATGGGTCTGGTCAGTACTTC. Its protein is CASSYGDGSGQYF.

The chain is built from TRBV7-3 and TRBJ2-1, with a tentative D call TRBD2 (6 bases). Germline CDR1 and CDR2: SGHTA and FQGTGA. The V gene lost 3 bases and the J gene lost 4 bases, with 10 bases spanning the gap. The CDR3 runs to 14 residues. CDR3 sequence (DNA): TGTGCCAGCAGCTTGGGGCGGGAATACAATGAGCAGTTCTTC. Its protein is CASSLGREYNEQFF.

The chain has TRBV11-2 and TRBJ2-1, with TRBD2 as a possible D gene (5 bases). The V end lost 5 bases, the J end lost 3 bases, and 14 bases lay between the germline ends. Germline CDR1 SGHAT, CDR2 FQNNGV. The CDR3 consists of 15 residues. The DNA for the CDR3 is TGTGCCAGCAGCCCAGGCGGGCAATTCTACAATGAGCAGTTCTTC. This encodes CASSPGGQFYNEQFF.

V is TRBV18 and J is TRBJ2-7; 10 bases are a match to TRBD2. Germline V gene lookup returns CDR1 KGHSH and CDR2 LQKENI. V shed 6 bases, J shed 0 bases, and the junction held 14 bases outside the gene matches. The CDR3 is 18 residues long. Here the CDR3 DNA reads TGTGCCAGCTCCGTTGGGCCTAGCGGGAGTCTAATCTCCTACGAGCAGTACTTC. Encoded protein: CASSVGPSGSLISYEQYF.

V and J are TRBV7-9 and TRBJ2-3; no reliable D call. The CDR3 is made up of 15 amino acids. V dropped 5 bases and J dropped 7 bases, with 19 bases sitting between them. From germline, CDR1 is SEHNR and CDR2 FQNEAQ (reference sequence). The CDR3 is CASSHFPLDFNTQYF. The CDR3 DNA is TGTGCCAGCAGCCATTTCCCGCTAGACTTCAATACGCAGTATTTT. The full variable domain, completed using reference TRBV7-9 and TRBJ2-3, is DTGVSQNPRHKITKRGQNVTFRCDPISEHNRLYWYRQTLGQGPEFLTYFQNEAQLEKSRLLSDRFSAERPKGSFSTLEIQRTEQGDSAMYLCASSHFPLDFNTQYFGPGTRLTVL.

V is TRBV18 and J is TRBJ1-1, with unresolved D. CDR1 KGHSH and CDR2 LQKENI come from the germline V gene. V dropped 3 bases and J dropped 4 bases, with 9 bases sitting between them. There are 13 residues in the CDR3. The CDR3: CASSPGRATEAFF. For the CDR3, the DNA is TGTGCCAGCTCACCGGGGAGAGCCACTGAAGCTTTCTTT.

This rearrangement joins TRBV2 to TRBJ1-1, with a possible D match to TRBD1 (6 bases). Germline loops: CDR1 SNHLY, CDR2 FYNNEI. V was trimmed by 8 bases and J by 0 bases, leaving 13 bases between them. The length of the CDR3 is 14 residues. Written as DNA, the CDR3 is TGTGCCAGCTTGGTGGGGGCTTTGAACACTGAAGCTTTCTTT. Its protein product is CASLVGALNTEAFF.

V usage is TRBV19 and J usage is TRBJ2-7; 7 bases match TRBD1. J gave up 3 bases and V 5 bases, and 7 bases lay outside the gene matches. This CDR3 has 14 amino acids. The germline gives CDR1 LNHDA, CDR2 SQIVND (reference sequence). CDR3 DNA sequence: TGTGCCAGTAGTGCCCGACAGGGTAACTACGAGCAGTACTTC. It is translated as CASSARQGNYEQYF.

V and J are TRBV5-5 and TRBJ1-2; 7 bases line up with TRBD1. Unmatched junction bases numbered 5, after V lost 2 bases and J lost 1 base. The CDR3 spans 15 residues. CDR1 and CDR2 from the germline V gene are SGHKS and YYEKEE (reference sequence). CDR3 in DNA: TGTGCCAGCAGCTTAGGACAGGTGTTTAACTATGGCTACACCTTC. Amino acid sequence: CASSLGQVFNYGYTF.

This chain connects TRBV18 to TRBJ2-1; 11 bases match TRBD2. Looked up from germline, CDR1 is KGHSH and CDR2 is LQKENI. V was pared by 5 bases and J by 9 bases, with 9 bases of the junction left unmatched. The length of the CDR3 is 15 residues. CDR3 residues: CASSSRLAGKGEQFF. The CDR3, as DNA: TGTGCCAGCTCAAGTCGACTAGCGGGAAAGGGTGAGCAGTTCTTC.

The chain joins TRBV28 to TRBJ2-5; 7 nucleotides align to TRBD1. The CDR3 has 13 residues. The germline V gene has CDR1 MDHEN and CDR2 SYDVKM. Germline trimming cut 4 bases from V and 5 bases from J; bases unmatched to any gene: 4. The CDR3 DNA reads TGTGCCAGCAGTTCGGGACAGTCGGAGACCCAGTACTTC. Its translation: CASSSGQSETQYF.

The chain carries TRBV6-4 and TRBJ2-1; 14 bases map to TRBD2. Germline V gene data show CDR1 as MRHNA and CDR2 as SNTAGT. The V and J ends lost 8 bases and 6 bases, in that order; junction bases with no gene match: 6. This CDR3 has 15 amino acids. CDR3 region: CASSAGTSGSNEQFF. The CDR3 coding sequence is TGTGCCAGCTCCGCGGGGACTAGCGGGAGCAATGAGCAGTTCTTC.

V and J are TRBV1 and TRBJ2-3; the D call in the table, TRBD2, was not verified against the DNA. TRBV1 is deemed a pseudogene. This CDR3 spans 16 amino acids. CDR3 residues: CTSSQPLAGGRDTQYF. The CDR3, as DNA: TGCACCAGCAGCCAGCCCCTAGCGGGAGGGCGAGATACGCAGTATTTT.

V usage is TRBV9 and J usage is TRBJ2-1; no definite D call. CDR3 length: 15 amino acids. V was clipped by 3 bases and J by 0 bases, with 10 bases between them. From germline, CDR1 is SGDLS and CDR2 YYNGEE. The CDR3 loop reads CASSGQGSSYNEQFF. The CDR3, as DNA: TGTGCCAGCAGCGGACAAGGCAGCTCCTACAATGAGCAGTTCTTC.

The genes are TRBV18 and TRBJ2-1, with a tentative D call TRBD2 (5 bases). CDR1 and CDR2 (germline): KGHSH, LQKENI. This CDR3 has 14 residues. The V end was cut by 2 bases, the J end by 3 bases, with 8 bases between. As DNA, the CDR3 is TGTGCCAGCTCACCATCGAGCGGCTACAATGAGCAGTTCTTC. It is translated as CASSPSSGYNEQFF.

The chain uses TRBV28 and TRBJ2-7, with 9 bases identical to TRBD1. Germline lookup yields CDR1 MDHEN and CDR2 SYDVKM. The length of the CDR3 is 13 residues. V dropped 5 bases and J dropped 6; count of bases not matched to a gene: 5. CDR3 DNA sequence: TGTGCCAGCAGTCCGGGACAGGGTGGCGAGCAGTACTTC. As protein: CASSPGQGGEQYF. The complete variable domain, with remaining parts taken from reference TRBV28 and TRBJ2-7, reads DVKVTQSSRYLVKRTGEKVFLECVQDMDHENMFWYRQDPGLGLRLIYFSYDVKMKEKGDIPEGYSVSREKKERFSLILESASTNQTSMYLCASSPGQGGEQYFGPGTRLTVT.

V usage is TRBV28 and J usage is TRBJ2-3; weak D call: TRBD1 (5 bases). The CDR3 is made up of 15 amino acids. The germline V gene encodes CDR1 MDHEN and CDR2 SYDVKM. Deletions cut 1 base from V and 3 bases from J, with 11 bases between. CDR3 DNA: TGTGCCAGCAGTTTATCTTTGTCAGGGACAGATACGCAGTATTTT. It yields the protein CASSLSLSGTDTQYF.

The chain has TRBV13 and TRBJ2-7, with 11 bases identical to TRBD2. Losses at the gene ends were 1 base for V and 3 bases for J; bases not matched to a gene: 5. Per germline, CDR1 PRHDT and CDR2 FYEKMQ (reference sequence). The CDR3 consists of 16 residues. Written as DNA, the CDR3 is TGTGCCAGCAGCTTAGTGGCTAGCGGGAGGTACTACGAGCAGTACTTC. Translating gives CASSLVASGRYYEQYF.

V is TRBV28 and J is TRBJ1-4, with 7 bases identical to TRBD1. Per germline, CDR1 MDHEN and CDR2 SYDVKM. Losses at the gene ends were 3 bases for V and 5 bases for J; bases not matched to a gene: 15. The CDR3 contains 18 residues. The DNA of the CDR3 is TGTGCCAGCAGTTTTGGAGCAGGGGGTGAGGGGTGGAATGAAAAACTGTTTTTT. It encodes CASSFGAGGEGWNEKLFF.